This TCR beta chain emerged from a study of patients and donors after allogeneic stem cell transplantation. The CDR3 consists of 16 residues. The germline V and J ends were trimmed by 7 bases and 7 bases, with 23 bases remaining between them. From the RT-PCR reads, TCRdb called clonotypes with MiXCR, one entry per CDR3 protein. The table has roughly 960,000 distinct CDR3 sequences, approximately 18% seen once. This rearrangement joins TRBV12-3 or TRBV12-4 to TRBJ2-1; D may correspond to TRBD1 or TRBD2 (6 bases each). The sequencing sample was made of blood, either unsorted or a sorted T cell fraction (not recorded which). The clonotype comes from a human donor who was either an allogeneic HSCT recipient or a stem cell or donor lymphocyte infusion donor (not recorded which). It is not recorded whose cells these are; they may come from a transplant donor. For the CDR3, the DNA is TGTGCCAGCACCGCCTCCGGGGGCGGGGTAGCTAATGAGCAGTTCTTC. It specifies CASTASGGGVANEQFF.